These 6 T cell receptor beta chains originate from one sample sequenced in a study of T cells in Graves' hyperthyroidism and ophthalmopathy. Amplified TCR beta CDR3 regions derived from RNA transcripts. An initial round of RT-PCR targeting the TCR CDR3 relied on the HTBI primer set. TCRdb ran MiXCR on the multiplex PCR reads and lists one entry per CDR3 protein. The sample has about 570,000 distinct CDR3 sequences; about 45% are singletons. The material sequenced was peripheral blood or thyroid tissue (not recorded which). The receptors come from an adult woman with Graves' disease, either hyperthyroidism or ophthalmopathy (not recorded which).

The gene calls are TRBV7-9 and TRBJ2-7, with D tentatively TRBD1 (7 bases). Germline CDR1 is SEHNR and CDR2 is FQNEAQ (reference sequence). The ends were cut back, 4 bases at V and 3 bases at J, with 13 bases in the middle. The CDR3 spans 14 residues. CDR3 amino acids: CASSSRRGLYEQYF. The DNA of the CDR3 is TGTGCCAGCAGCTCCCGGAGGGGGCTCTACGAGCAGTACTTC.

This clonotype came up many times. V gene TRBV20-1 combines with J gene TRBJ1-1; D not resolved. The V end was cut by 0 bases, the J end by 4 bases, with 9 bases between. The CDR3 loop spans 13 amino acids. CDR1 and CDR2 (germline): DFQATT, SNEGSKA (reference sequence). The CDR3 DNA sequence: TGCAGTGCTAGAGATCCGAGTCGCACTGAAGCTTTCTTT. It specifies CSARDPSRTEAFF.

This chain links TRBV7-3 with TRBJ1-5; D is unresolved. Germline CDR1 and CDR2: SGHTA and FQGTGA. V shed 3 bases and J shed 11 bases, with 23 bases lying between them. CDR3 length equals 16 residues. CDR3 loop: CASSFGLAGARETQHF. The CDR3 nucleotides are TGTGCCAGCAGCTTCGGACTAGCGGGAGCTCGAGAGACCCAGCATTTT.

The table lists this clonotype with a count of one. This chain links TRBV19 with TRBJ2-2; D gene ambiguous. The CDR3 is 17 amino acids. Germline values: CDR1 LNHDA, CDR2 SQIVND (reference sequence). Trimming cost V 0 bases and J 0 bases, with 11 bases left between them. Here the CDR3 reads CASSIDSSPTNTGELFF. CDR3 nucleotides: TGTGCCAGTAGTATAGACTCTTCCCCAACGAACACCGGGGAGCTGTTTTTT.

The rearrangement uses TRBV4-2 and TRBJ1-1, with D perhaps matching TRBD1 (5 bases). Germline values: CDR1 LGHNA, CDR2 YNFKEQ. The CDR3 sequence is 16 residues long. Trimming removed 0 bases from V and 3 bases from J, with 14 bases in between. CDR3: CASSQDLRGGDTEAFF. The CDR3 region has the DNA TGTGCCAGCAGCCAAGATCTGAGGGGAGGGGACACTGAAGCTTTCTTT.

On this clonotype: The missing conserved phenylalanine or tryptophan at the end of this CDR3 makes a read error likely. The chain combines TRBV7-9 with TRBJ1-1; unclear D gene. The CDR3 sequence is 13 residues long. Trimming stripped 7 bases from V and 0 bases from J, with 9 bases between. Per the germline V gene, CDR1 is SEHNR and CDR2 is FQNEAQ (reference sequence). CDR3 sequence: CASTVHLNTEAFL. The CDR3, as DNA: TGTGCCAGCACCGTCCACCTGAACACTGAAGCTTTCCTT.